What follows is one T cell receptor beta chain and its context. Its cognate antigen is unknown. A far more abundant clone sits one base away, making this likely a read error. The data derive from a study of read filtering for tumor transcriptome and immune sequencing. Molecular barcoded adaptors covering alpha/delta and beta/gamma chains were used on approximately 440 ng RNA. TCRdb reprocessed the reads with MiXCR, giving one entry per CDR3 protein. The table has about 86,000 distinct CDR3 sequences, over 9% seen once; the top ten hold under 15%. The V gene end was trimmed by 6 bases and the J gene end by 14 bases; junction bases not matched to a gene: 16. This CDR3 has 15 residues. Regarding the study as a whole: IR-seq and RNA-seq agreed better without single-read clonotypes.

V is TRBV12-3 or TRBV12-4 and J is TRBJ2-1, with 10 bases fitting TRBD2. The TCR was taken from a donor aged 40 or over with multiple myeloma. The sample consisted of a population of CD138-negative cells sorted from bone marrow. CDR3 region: CASSGLAEGPRLKFF. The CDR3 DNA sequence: TGTGCCAGCAGCGGACTAGCGGAAGGGCCGCGACTCAAGTTCTTC.